What follows is one T cell receptor (beta chain) and its context. This sample was taken from a study of blood T cell repertoires in COVID-19. Study as a whole: Samples of COVID-19 (acute and convalescent) were obtained from the United States, Italy and Spain. T cells, B-cell-depleted T cells, or PBMCs supplied cDNA or gDNA.

Per the original methods: Scientists estimated how many nucleated cells there were by amplifying reference gene primers. Repertoires were generated with immunoSEQ multiplex PCR, while TCRdb's copy carries only in-frame clones and drops some. Clone size and the V and J calls come from that table; the DNA yielded D and trimming. The sample carries tens of thousands of clones, approximately 91% recorded once. J gave up 3 bases and V 4 bases, and 7 bases lay outside the gene matches. The germline CDR1 and CDR2 sequences are SGHRS and YFSETQ. The CDR3 has 14 amino acids. The specimen was peripheral blood. The source of this sequence is a human donor in a cohort sampled during active COVID-19. The V and J genes are TRBV5-1 and TRBJ2-7; TRBD1 matches at 7 bases. CDR3 sequence (DNA): TGCGCCAGCAGCCCAACTACAGGGGACTACGAGCAGTACGTC. Translated: CASSPTTGDYEQYV.